The next 30 T cell receptor beta chains were all read from a single sample in a study of blood T cell repertoires in COVID-19. Sequenced by immunoSEQ multiplex PCR; TCRdb stores in-frame clones only, minus some. The sample has approximately 92,000 clones; about 85% are singletons. The specimen was peripheral blood. These TCRs come from a man aged 45-65 years with acute or convalescent COVID-19.

The J gene is TRBJ1-4, the V gene TRBV12-1; the table's TRBD1 call for D was not verified on the DNA. TRBV12-1 is assigned pseudogene status. This CDR3 comprises 15 residues. CDR3 in amino acids: CASSFPGTGGEKLFF. CDR3 sequence (DNA): TGTGCCAGCAGCTTCCCCGGGACAGGGGGCGAAAAACTGTTTTTT.

Notes on this clone: At one end, the junction sequence differs from germline, possibly due to a read error. V usage is TRBV13 and J usage is TRBJ2-2; TRBD1 might be the D (6 bases). There are 19 residues in the CDR3. Germline V gene lookup returns CDR1 PRHDT and CDR2 FYEKMQ (reference sequence). Here the CDR3 DNA reads TGTGCCAGCAGCTTTGTCCCAGGGGCAGGGAGAACGAACGCCGGGGAGCTGTTTTTT. This translates into CASSFVPGAGRTNAGELFF.

The rearrangement uses TRBV7-6 and TRBJ1-5; D might be TRBD1 (6 bases). The CDR3 consists of 13 residues. Trimming shortened V by 5 bases and J by 6 bases, and 11 bases separated the two germline ends. From germline, CDR1 is SGHVS and CDR2 FNYEAQ. CDR3 DNA sequence: TGTGCCAGCAGCCCAGGGGATCTTCAGCCCCAGCATTTT. It specifies CASSPGDLQPQHF.

The chain joins TRBV25-1 to TRBJ2-7, with D perhaps matching TRBD2 (6 bases). Germline V gene data show CDR1 as MGHDK and CDR2 as SYGVNS. This CDR3 has 13 residues. V was clipped by 6 bases and J by 3 bases, with 12 bases between them. CDR3 sequence (DNA): TGTGCCAGCAGGGTGGGAGGTAGCTACGAGCAGTACTTC. Protein: CASRVGGSYEQYF.

This clone came up a few times. This chain uses TRBV11-2 with TRBJ1-5; possible D gene TRBD1, 6 bases. Germline V gene data show CDR1 as SGHAT and CDR2 as FQNNGV. CDR3 size: 15 residues. Trimming stripped 0 bases from V and 3 bases from J, with 9 bases between. The CDR3 reads CASSLDQGPNQPQHF. The CDR3 DNA reads TGTGCCAGCAGCTTAGACCAGGGGCCCAATCAGCCCCAGCATTTT.

The chain couples TRBV5-8 to TRBJ2-1; 8 nucleotides line up with TRBD2. The CDR3 sequence is 14 residues long. Unmatched junction bases numbered 11, after V lost 3 bases and J lost 12 bases. Germline V lookup: CDR1 SGHTS, CDR2 YDEGEE. The CDR3 reads CASSSPGGGQGQFF. The CDR3, as DNA: TGTGCCAGCAGCTCCCCGGGCGGGGGGCAGGGGCAGTTCTTC.

This CDR3 is CASSLAGPLRGYTF. As DNA, the CDR3 is TGTGCCAGCAGCTTAGCTGGCCCTTTGAGGGGCTACACCTTC. The chain uses TRBV7-8 and TRBJ1-2; D call uncertain. CDR3 length: 14 residues. Germline CDR1 SGHVS, CDR2 FQNEAQ. The ends were cut back, 0 bases at V and 8 bases at J, with 13 bases in the middle.

J is TRBJ2-5 and V is TRBV6-5; 9 bases align to TRBD1. The CDR3 runs to 15 residues. Germline assignment: CDR1 MNHEY and CDR2 SVGAGI. V trimming: 5 bases; J trimming: 2 bases; junction bases outside the gene matches: 6. In DNA form, the CDR3 reads TGTGCCAGCAGTCCCGGGACAGGGATACAAGAGACCCAGTACTTC. Translated: CASSPGTGIQETQYF.

V is TRBV28 and J is TRBJ1-1, with 10 bases fitting TRBD1. Germline V gene sequence: CDR1 MDHEN, CDR2 SYDVKM. The CDR3 length is 15 residues. The trim removed 5 bases at V and 5 bases at J, leaving 8 bases unmatched. The CDR3: CASSPDRGRATEAFF. CDR3 nucleotides: TGTGCCAGCAGTCCCGACAGGGGGCGCGCGACTGAAGCTTTCTTT.

This chain connects TRBV6-6 to TRBJ2-7; TRBD1 aligns across 7 bases. Germline assignment: CDR1 MNHNY and CDR2 SVGAGI (reference sequence). There are 16 residues in the CDR3. V lost 0 bases and J lost 0; bases outside the gene matches: 5. CDR3 coding DNA: TGTGCCAGCAGTTACTCAGGGCAGGGGGACTCCTACGAGCAGTACTTC. Its translation: CASSYSGQGDSYEQYF.

This chain connects TRBV5-6 to TRBJ2-7; no firm D call. The V and J ends lost 1 base and 0 bases respectively, with 2 bases between them. This CDR3 contains 12 residues. Germline CDR1 reads SGHDT; CDR2 reads YYEEEE. CDR3 region: CASSLYSYEQYF. The CDR3 nucleotides are TGTGCCAGCAGCTTGTACTCCTACGAGCAGTACTTC.

This chain uses TRBV12-3 or TRBV12-4 with TRBJ1-2; 7 bases are a match to TRBD1. Losses at the gene ends were 7 bases for V and 6 bases for J; bases not matched to a gene: 8. The CDR3 length is 13 residues. CDR3 DNA: TGTGCCAGCACGGACGAGGGGGCCCATGGCTACACCTTC. This encodes CASTDEGAHGYTF.

The chain has TRBV10-1 and TRBJ2-3, with 7 bases fitting TRBD2. Germline V gene lookup returns CDR1 WNHNN and CDR2 SYGVQD (reference sequence). CDR3 length: 16 amino acids. V trimming: 0 bases; J trimming: 0 bases; junction bases outside the gene matches: 3. This CDR3 is CASSESWRGSTDTQYF. The CDR3 DNA reads as TGCGCCAGCAGTGAGTCTTGGCGGGGGAGCACAGATACGCAGTATTTT.

CDR3 coding DNA: TGTGCCAGCTCCCCTACGGGGGGGGAGACCCAGTACTTC. Amino acids: CASSPTGGETQYF. This rearrangement joins TRBV18 to TRBJ2-5; 8 nucleotides align to TRBD2. The CDR3 length is 13 residues. After removal of 6 bases from V and 5 bases from J, the junction contained 5 bases not matched to a gene. CDR1 is KGHSH and CDR2 is LQKENI in the germline V gene. Full variable domain (missing parts from reference TRBV18 and TRBJ2-5): NAGVMQNPRHLVRRRGQEARLRCSPMKGHSHVYWYRQLPEEGLKFMVYLQKENIIDESGMPKERFSAEFPKEGPSILRIQQVVRGDSAAYFCASSPTGGETQYFGPGTRLLVL.

The rearrangement joins TRBV28 to TRBJ1-2; 11 bases match TRBD1. CDR1 and CDR2 from the germline V gene are MDHEN and SYDVKM. The J segment lost 8 bases and the V segment lost 2 bases, leaving 4 bases of the junction unmatched. This CDR3 comprises 14 residues. The CDR3 DNA reads TGTGCCAGCAGTTTAGGACAGGGGGCAGAGGGCTACACCTTC. Translated: CASSLGQGAEGYTF.

Notes on this clone: The sample has other DNA sequences that encode this CDR3 too. The V gene is TRBV10-1, the J gene TRBJ1-1, with D perhaps TRBD1 (6 bases). Germline V gene lookup returns CDR1 WNHNN and CDR2 SYGVQD (reference sequence). V was cut by 4 bases and J by 0 bases, with 9 bases left in between. The CDR3 contains 14 residues. CDR3 region: CASSVGQLNTEAFF. The CDR3 DNA sequence: TGCGCCAGCAGTGTCGGACAGCTGAACACTGAAGCTTTCTTT.

The chain carries TRBV7-2 and TRBJ2-7; TRBD2 might be the D (7 bases). Per the germline V gene, CDR1 is SGHTA and CDR2 is FQGNSA. This CDR3 contains 15 residues. The V end lost 1 base, the J end lost 2 bases, and 12 bases lay between the germline ends. The DNA for the CDR3 is TGTGCCAGCAGCTTAGAGGGGGGGGGAGCCTACGAGCAGTACTTC. Its translation is CASSLEGGGAYEQYF. Drawing the rest from reference TRBV7-2 and TRBJ2-7, the complete variable domain is GAGVSQSPSNKVTEKGKDVELRCDPISGHTALYWYRQSLGQGLEFLIYFQGNSAPDKSGLPSDRFSAERTGGSVSTLTIQRTQQEDSAVYLCASSLEGGGAYEQYFGPGTRLTVT.

The chain is built from TRBV27 and TRBJ1-1; no reliable D call. CDR3 size: 14 residues. Deletions cut 0 bases from V and 1 base from J, with 6 bases between. Looked up from germline, CDR1 is MNHEY and CDR2 is SMNVEV (reference sequence). The CDR3 protein is CASSLSARNTEAFF. The DNA of the CDR3 is TGTGCCAGCAGTTTATCCGCGCGGAACACTGAAGCTTTCTTT.

This chain connects TRBV16 to TRBJ1-2; D is uncertain. Germline loops: CDR1 KGHSY, CDR2 FQNENV. CDR3 length equals 16 residues. Trimming removed 0 bases from V and 4 bases from J, with 15 bases in between. CDR3 DNA: TGTGCCAGCAGCCAATCACGAGCCGTCGCTAGCTATGGCTACACCTTC. Its translation: CASSQSRAVASYGYTF.

J is TRBJ1-6 and V is TRBV9; perhaps TRBD1 as D (6 bases). CDR3 length: 15 amino acids. Trimming shortened V by 0 bases and J by 7 bases, and 11 bases separated the two germline ends. Germline lookup yields CDR1 SGDLS and CDR2 YYNGEE. Written as DNA, the CDR3 is TGTGCCAGCAGCGTAGGTCAGGACAGCAATTCACCCCTCCACTTT. It encodes CASSVGQDSNSPLHF. Based on the CDR3 plus reference TRBV9 and TRBJ1-6, the full variable domain is DSGVTQTPKHLITATGQRVTLRCSPRSGDLSVYWYQQSLDQGLQFLIQYYNGEERAKGNILERFSAQQFPDLHSELNLSSLELGDSALYFCASSVGQDSNSPLHFGNGTRLTVT.

This clone was detected ten times or more. The CDR3 loop reads CASSQSFDRGSYEQYF. Here the CDR3 DNA reads TGCGCCAGCAGTCAATCGTTTGACAGGGGCTCCTACGAGCAGTACTTC. The genes are TRBV23-1 and TRBJ2-7; 8 bases are shared with TRBD1. TRBV23-1 is recorded as an ORF, its role being uncertain. Germline trimming cut 0 bases from V and 0 bases from J; bases unmatched to any gene: 4. The CDR3 is 16 amino acids.

V gene TRBV30 combines with J gene TRBJ1-4; 9 bases align to TRBD1. The germline gives CDR1 GTSNPN, CDR2 SVGIG (reference sequence). The CDR3 consists of 16 residues. After removal of 2 bases from V and 6 bases from J, the junction contained 10 bases not matched to a gene. The DNA for the CDR3 is TGTGCCTGGAGTATCGGACAGGGGCCGACGTATGAAAAACTGTTTTTT. This translates into CAWSIGQGPTYEKLFF.

The rearrangement links TRBV29-1 to TRBJ2-7, with TRBD2 matching 8 bases. The CDR3 is 12 residues long. Per the germline V gene, CDR1 is SQVTM and CDR2 is ANQGSEA. Unmatched junction bases numbered 9, after V lost 8 bases and J lost 6 bases. The CDR3 DNA reads as TGCAGCCTCACCGCCGGGGGGGTCGAGCAGTACTTC. Encoded protein: CSLTAGGVEQYF.

The chain is built from TRBV5-4 and TRBJ2-2; 7 bases fit TRBD2. Trimming at V came to 2 bases and at J to 5 bases, leaving 6 bases not matched to a gene. This CDR3 comprises 15 residues. Germline assignment: CDR1 SGHNT and CDR2 YYREEE (reference sequence). The CDR3 DNA follows: TGTGCCAGCAGCTTCGTTGCGGGAGAGACCGGGGAGCTGTTTTTT. The encoded protein is CASSFVAGETGELFF.

The rearrangement joins TRBV21-1 to TRBJ1-4. TRBV21-1 is deemed a pseudogene. The CDR3 has 16 amino acids. CDR3 sequence: CASSKESGRTNEKLFF. CDR3 sequence (DNA): TGTGCCAGCAGCAAAGAGTCGGGGAGGACTAATGAAAAACTGTTTTTT.

The chain uses TRBV24-1 and TRBJ2-1, with a tentative D call TRBD1 (5 bases). V lost 10 bases and J 9 bases, leaving 15 bases between the germline ends. The CDR3 runs 12 residues. Germline-derived CDR1 and CDR2 are KGHDR and SFDVKD. The CDR3 region is CATSLGPGEQFF. The CDR3 coding sequence is TGTGCCACTTCTCTGGGGCCTGGTGAGCAGTTCTTC.

The chain uses TRBV19 and TRBJ2-3; 8 nucleotides line up with TRBD1. The CDR3 runs to 16 residues. Trimming took 0 bases from V and 3 from J; bases not matched to a gene: 5. Per germline, CDR1 LNHDA and CDR2 SQIVND (reference sequence). The CDR3 reads CASSIEAGGTTDTQYF. CDR3 in DNA: TGTGCCAGTAGTATAGAAGCAGGGGGCACGACAGATACGCAGTATTTT.

This chain connects TRBV9 to TRBJ2-3, with D possibly matching TRBD2 (6 bases). The CDR3 spans 13 residues. CDR1 and CDR2 from the germline V gene are SGDLS and YYNGEE. The V and J ends lost 7 bases and 4 bases respectively, with 13 bases between them. The CDR3 loop is CASGLLDADTQYF. The CDR3 DNA is TGTGCCAGCGGACTACTGGATGCAGATACGCAGTATTTT.

The rearrangement links TRBV30 to TRBJ1-3, with a tentative D call TRBD1 (5 bases). The germline V gene encodes CDR1 GTSNPN and CDR2 SVGIG (reference sequence). The CDR3 has 13 residues. Trimming took 2 bases from V and 1 from J, leaving 6 bases between them. The CDR3 region has the DNA TGTGCCTGGAGTAAGGGGTCTGGAAACACCATATATTTT. This encodes CAWSKGSGNTIYF.

V usage is TRBV5-1 and J usage is TRBJ1-1; possibly TRBD1 for D (6 bases). Deletions cut 4 bases from V and 1 base from J, with 11 bases between. The CDR3 is 14 residues long. Looked up from germline, CDR1 is SGHRS and CDR2 is YFSETQ. The CDR3 here is CASSTGQRNTEAFF. The CDR3 DNA follows: TGCGCCAGCAGCACCGGACAGCGGAACACTGAAGCTTTCTTT.